This T cell receptor beta chain was captured by sequencing in a study of blood T cell repertoires in COVID-19. Study at large: Sources were T cells, B-cell-depleted T cells, or PBMCs; the material itself was cDNA or gDNA.

V trimming: 5 bases; J trimming: 2 bases; junction bases outside the gene matches: 9. CDR3 length: 15 residues. Germline V gene data show CDR1 as KGHSH and CDR2 as LQKENI. Data came from immunoSEQ multiplex PCR; TCRdb stores just in-frame clones and leaves some out. This table holds approximately 110,000 clones, around 76% found once. Patients in Seattle were enrolled during active infection, then followed longitudinally. The specimen sequenced was peripheral blood. The rearrangement uses TRBV18 and TRBJ2-7; 7 bases map to TRBD2. This clonotype originated in a man older than 75 with COVID-19, enrolled during active disease. The CDR3 reads CASSVGASGTYEQYF. The CDR3 coding sequence is TGTGCCAGCTCAGTTGGGGCTAGCGGTACCTACGAGCAGTACTTC.